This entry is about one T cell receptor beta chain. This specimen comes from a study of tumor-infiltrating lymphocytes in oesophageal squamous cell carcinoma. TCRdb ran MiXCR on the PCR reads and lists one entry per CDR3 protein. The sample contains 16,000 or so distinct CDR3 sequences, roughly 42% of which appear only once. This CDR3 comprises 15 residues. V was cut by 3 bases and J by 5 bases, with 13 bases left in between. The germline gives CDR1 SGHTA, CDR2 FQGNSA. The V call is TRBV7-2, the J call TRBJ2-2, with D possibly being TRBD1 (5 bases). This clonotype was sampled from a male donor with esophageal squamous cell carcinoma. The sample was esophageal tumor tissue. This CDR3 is CASSFATVRTGELFF. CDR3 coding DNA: TGTGCCAGCAGCTTCGCGACAGTTAGGACCGGGGAGCTGTTTTTT.